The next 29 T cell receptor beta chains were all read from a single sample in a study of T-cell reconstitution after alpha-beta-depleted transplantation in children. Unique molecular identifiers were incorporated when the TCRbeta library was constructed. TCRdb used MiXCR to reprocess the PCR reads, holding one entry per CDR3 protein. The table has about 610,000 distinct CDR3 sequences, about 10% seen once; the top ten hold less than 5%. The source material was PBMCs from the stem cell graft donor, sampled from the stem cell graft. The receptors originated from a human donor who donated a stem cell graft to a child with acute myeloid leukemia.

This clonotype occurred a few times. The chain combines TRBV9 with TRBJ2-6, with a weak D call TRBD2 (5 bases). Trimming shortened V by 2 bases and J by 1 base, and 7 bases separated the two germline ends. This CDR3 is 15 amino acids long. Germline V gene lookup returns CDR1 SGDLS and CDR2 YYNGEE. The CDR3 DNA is TGTGCCAGCAGCGTTAGCGATTCTGGGGCCAACGTCCTGACTTTC. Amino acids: CASSVSDSGANVLTF.

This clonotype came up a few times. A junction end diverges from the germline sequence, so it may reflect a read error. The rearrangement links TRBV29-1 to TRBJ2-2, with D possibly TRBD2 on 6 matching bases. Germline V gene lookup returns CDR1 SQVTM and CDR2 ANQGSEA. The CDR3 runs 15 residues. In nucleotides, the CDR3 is TGCAGCGTCCGCCCCCGCGGGGAGAACAACGGGGAGCTGTTTTTT. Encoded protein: CSVRPRGENNGELFF.

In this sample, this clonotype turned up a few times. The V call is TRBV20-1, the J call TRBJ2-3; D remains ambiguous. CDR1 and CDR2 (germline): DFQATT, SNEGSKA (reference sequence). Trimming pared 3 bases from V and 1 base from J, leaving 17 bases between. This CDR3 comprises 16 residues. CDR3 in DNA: TGCAGTGCTAGTACTCCTAGGAGCACTCGCACAGATACGCAGTATTTT. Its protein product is CSASTPRSTRTDTQYF.

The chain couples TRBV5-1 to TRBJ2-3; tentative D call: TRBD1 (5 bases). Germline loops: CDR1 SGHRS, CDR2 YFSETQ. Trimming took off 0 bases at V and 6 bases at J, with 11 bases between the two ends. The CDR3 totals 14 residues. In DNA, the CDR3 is TGCGCCAGCAGCTTGGGCCAGGGATGGGATACGCAGTATTTT. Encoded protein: CASSLGQGWDTQYF.

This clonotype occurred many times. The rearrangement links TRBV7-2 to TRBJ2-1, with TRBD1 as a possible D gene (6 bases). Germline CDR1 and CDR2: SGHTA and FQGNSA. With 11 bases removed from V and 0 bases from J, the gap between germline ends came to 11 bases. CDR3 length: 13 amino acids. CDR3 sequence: CAGADSSYNEQFF. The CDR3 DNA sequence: TGTGCCGGAGCGGACAGCTCCTACAATGAGCAGTTCTTC.

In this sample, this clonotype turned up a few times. This CDR3 reads CASSLVPSGSLRTGELFF. CDR3 nucleotides: TGTGCCAGCAGCTTAGTTCCCAGCGGGAGCCTTCGGACCGGGGAGCTGTTTTTT. This sequence joins TRBV11-2 and TRBJ2-2; 8 bases are a match to TRBD2. J was trimmed by 5 bases and V by 1 base; bases with no gene match: 12. The V gene's germline CDR1 is SGHAT and CDR2 FQNNGV. The CDR3 length is 18 residues.

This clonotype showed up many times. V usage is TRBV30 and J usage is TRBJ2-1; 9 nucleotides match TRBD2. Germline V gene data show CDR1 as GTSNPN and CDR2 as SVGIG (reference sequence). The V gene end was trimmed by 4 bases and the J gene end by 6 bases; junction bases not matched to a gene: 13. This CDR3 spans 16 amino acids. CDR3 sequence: CAWNQGSGGLPNEQFF. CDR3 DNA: TGTGCCTGGAATCAAGGTAGCGGGGGCCTTCCCAATGAGCAGTTCTTC.

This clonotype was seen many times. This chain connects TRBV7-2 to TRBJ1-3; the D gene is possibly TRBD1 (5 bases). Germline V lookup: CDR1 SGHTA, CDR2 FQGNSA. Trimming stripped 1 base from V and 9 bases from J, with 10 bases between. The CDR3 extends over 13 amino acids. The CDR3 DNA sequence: TGTGCCAGCAGCTTAGGGAGGGGCTCCACCATATATTTT. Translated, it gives CASSLGRGSTIYF.

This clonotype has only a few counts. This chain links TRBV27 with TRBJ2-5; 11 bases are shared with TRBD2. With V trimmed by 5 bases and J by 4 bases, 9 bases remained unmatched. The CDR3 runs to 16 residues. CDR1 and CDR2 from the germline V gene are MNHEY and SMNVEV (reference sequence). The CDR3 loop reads CASSRVAGGPIETQYF. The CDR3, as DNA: TGTGCCAGCAGTCGAGTAGCGGGAGGGCCGATAGAGACCCAGTACTTC.

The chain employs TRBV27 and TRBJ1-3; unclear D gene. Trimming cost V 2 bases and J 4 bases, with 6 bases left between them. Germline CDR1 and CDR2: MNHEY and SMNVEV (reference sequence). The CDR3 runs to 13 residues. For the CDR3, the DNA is TGTGCCAGCAGTTTAAGGGAGGGAAACACCATATATTTT. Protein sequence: CASSLREGNTIYF.

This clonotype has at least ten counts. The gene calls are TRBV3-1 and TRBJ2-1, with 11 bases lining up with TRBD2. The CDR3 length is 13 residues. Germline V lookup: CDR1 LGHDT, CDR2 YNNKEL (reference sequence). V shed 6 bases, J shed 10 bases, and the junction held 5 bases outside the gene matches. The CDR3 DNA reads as TGTGCCAGCAGACTAGCGGGAGAGAAAGAGCAGTTCTTC. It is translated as CASRLAGEKEQFF.

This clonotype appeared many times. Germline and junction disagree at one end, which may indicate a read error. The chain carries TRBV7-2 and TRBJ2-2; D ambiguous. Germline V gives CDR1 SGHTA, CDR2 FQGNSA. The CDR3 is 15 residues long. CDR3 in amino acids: CASSLDSGNAGELFF. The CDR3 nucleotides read TGTGCCAGCAGCTTAGATTCTGGGAACGCCGGGGAGCTGTTTTTT.

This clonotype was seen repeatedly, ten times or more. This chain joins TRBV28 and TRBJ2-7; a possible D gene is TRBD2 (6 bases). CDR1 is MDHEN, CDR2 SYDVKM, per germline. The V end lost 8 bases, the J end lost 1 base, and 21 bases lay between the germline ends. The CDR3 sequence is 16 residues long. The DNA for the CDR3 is TGTGCCAGCCTTCAGGCGGGAAGTTCCTATTCCTACGAGCAGTACTTC. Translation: CASLQAGSSYSYEQYF.

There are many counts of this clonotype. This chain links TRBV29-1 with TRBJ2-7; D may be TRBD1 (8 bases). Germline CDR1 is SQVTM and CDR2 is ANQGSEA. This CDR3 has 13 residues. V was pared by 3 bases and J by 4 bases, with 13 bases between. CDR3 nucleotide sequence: TGCAGCGTTGACTTACAGGGGGGGTACGAGCAGTACTTC. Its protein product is CSVDLQGGYEQYF.

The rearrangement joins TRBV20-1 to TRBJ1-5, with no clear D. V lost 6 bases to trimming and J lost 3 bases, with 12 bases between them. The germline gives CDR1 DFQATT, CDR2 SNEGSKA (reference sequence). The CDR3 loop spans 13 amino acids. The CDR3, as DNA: TGCAGTGCGGGTTCGGACGTCAATCAGCCCCAGCATTTT. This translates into CSAGSDVNQPQHF.

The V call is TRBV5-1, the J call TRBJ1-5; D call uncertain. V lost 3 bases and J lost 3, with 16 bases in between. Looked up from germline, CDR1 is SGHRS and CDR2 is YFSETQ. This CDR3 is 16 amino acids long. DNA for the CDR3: TGCGCCAGCAGCTGGGAGGGATCCCCTAACAATCAGCCCCAGCATTTT. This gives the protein CASSWEGSPNNQPQHF.

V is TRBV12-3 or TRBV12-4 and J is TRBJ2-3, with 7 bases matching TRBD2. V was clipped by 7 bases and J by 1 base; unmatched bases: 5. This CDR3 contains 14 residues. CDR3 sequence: CASTEAGGTDTQYF. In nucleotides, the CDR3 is TGTGCCAGCACCGAGGCGGGGGGCACAGATACGCAGTATTTT.

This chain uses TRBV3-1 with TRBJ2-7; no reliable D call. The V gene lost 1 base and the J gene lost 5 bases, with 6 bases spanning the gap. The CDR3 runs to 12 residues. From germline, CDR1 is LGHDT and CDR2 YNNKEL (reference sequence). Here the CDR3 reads CASSQAAHEQYF. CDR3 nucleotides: TGTGCCAGCAGCCAAGCAGCCCACGAGCAGTACTTC.

In DNA form, the CDR3 reads TGCGCCAGCAGCCAAGATCGGGGGGCGGTCTACGAGCAGTACTTC. Protein: CASSQDRGAVYEQYF. The gene calls are TRBV4-3 and TRBJ2-7, with a possible D match to TRBD2 (7 bases). This CDR3 region has 15 residues. Germline V lookup: CDR1 LGHNA, CDR2 YSLEER. The germline V and J ends were trimmed by 0 bases and 3 bases, with 12 bases remaining between them.

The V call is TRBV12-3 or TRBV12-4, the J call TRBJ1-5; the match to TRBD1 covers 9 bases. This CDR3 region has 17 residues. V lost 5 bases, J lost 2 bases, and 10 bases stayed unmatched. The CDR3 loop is CASSGGTGTLRNQPQHF. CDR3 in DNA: TGTGCCAGCAGTGGGGGGACAGGGACTTTGCGCAATCAGCCCCAGCATTTT.

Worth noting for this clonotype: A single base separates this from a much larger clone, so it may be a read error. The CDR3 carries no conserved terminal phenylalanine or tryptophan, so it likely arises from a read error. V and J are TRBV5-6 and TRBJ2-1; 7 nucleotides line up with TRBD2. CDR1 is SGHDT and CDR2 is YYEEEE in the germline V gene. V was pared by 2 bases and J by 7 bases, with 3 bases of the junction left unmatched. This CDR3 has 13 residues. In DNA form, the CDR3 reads TGTGCCAGCAGCTTTTGGGGACTAAATGAGCAGTTCCTC. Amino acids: CASSFWGLNEQFL.

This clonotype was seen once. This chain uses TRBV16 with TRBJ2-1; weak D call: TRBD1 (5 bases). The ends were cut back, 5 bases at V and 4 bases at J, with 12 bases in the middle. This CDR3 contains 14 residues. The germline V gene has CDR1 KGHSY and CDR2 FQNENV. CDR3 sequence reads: CASSSVTVYNEQFF. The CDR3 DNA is TGTGCCAGCAGCTCGGTGACAGTTTACAATGAGCAGTTCTTC.

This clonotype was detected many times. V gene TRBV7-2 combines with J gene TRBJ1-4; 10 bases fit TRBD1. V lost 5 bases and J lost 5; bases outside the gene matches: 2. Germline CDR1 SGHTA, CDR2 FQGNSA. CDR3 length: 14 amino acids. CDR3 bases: TGTGCCAGCAGCAGGACAGGGGGGAATGAAAAACTGTTTTTT. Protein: CASSRTGGNEKLFF.

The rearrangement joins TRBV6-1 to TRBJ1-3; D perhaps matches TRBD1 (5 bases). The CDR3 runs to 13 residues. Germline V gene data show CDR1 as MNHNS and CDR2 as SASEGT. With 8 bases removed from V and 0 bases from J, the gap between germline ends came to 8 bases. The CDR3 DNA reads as TGTGCCAGCCGGGGGGTCTCTGGAAACACCATATATTTT. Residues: CASRGVSGNTIYF.

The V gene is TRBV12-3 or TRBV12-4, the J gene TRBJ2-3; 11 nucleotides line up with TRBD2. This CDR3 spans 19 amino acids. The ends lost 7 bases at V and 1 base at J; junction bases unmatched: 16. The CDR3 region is CASIPTGLAVPKGTDTQYF. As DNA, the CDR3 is TGTGCCAGCATCCCTACGGGACTAGCGGTCCCTAAGGGCACAGATACGCAGTATTTT.

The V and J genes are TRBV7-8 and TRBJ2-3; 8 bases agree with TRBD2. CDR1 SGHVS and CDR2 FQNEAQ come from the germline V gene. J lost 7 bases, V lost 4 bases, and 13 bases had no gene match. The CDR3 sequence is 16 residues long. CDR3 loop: CASSYRRGLALNTQYF. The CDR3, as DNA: TGTGCCAGCAGCTACCGCAGAGGACTAGCCCTCAATACGCAGTATTTT.

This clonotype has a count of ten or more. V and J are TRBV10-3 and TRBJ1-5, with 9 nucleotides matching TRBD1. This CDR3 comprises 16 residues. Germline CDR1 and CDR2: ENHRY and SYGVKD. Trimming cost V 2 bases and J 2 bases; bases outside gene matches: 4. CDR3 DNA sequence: TGTGCCATCAGTGAGATACAGGGGGCTGGCAATCAGCCCCAGCATTTT. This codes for CAISEIQGAGNQPQHF.

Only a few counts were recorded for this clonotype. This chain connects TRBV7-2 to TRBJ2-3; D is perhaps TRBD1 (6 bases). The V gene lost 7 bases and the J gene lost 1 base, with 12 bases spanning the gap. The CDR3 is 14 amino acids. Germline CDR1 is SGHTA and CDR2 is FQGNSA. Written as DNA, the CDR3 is TGTGCCAGCACCCACCGGACAGGCACAGATACGCAGTATTTT. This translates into CASTHRTGTDTQYF.

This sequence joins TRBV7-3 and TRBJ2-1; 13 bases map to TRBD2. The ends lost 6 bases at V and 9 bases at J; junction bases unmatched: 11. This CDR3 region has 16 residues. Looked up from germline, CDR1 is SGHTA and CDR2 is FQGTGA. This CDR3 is CASSSRGLAGVSEQFF. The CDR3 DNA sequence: TGTGCCAGCAGTTCCAGAGGACTAGCGGGAGTAAGTGAGCAGTTCTTC.